This T cell receptor beta chain was profiled in a study of blood T cells in healthy people across ages. Trimming took 4 bases from V and 2 from J, leaving 9 bases between them. CDR1 DFQATT and CDR2 SNEGSKA come from the germline V gene (reference sequence). This CDR3 has 13 amino acids. This clonotype was detected a few times. A second 7 to 11 cycle PCR used barcoded and J-beta primers. TCRdb called the 5' RACE reads again in MiXCR, with one record for every CDR3 protein. The sample holds 1.5 million to 2 million distinct CDR3 sequences, about 50% seen once. V gene TRBV20-1 combines with J gene TRBJ2-1; the D call may be TRBD1 or TRBD2 (5 bases each). The material sequenced was blood. The TCR comes from a woman in her 40s in good health. Written as DNA, the CDR3 is TGCAGTGCTAATGGGGACGCCTACAATGAGCAGTTCTTC. It codes for CSANGDAYNEQFF.